This TCR beta chain was recorded in a study of blood T cell repertoires in COVID-19. At the level of the study: Whether acute or convalescent, the COVID-19 samples came from the United States, Italy and Spain. The cDNA or gDNA used as material had been derived from T cells, B-cell-depleted T cells, or PBMCs.

In the authors' methods: The assay estimated nucleated cells by amplifying reference gene primers. The repertoire was sequenced with immunoSEQ multiplex PCR; TCRdb's copy has only in-frame clones and lacks some. The DNA gave D and trimming, while V, J and clone size come from that table. The sample carries approximately 98,000 clones, roughly 80% recorded once. Germline V gives CDR1 MNHEY, CDR2 SVGEGT. This CDR3 spans 14 amino acids. The V gene end was trimmed by 2 bases and the J gene end by 7 bases; junction bases not matched to a gene: 7. The chain couples TRBV6-2 or TRBV6-3 to TRBJ2-5; 7 bases are a match to TRBD1. This TCR was recovered from a woman of 80 years or more with acute or convalescent COVID-19. The material sequenced was peripheral blood. CDR3 sequence reads: CASSYQDRPGTQYF. CDR3 coding DNA: TGTGCCAGCAGTTACCAGGACAGGCCAGGGACCCAGTACTTC.